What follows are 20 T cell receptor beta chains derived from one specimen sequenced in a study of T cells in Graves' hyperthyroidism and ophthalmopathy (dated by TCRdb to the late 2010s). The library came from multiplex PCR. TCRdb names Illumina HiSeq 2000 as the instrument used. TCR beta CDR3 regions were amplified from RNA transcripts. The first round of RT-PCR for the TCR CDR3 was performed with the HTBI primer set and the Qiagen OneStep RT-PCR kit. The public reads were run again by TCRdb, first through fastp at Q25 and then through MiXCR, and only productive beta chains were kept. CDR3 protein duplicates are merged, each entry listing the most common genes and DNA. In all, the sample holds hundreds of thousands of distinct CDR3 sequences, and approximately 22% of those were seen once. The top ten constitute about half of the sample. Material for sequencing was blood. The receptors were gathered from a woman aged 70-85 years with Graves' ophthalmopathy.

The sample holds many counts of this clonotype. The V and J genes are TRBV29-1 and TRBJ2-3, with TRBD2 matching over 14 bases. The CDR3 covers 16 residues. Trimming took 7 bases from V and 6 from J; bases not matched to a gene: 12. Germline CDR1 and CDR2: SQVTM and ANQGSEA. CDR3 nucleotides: TGCAGCGCTGCCGGGACTAGCGGGAGTCGGTCGGATACGCAGTATTTT. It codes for CSAAGTSGSRSDTQYF.

The DNA for the CDR3 is TGTGCCTCTCCTGGGGGGGGGGAGCAGTACTTC. As protein: CASPGGGEQYF. This chain connects TRBV19 to TRBJ2-7, with 7 bases matching TRBD2. Trimming removed 11 bases from V and 7 bases from J; junction bases left unmatched: 8. The CDR3 has 11 residues. CDR1 and CDR2 (germline): LNHDA, SQIVND (reference sequence).

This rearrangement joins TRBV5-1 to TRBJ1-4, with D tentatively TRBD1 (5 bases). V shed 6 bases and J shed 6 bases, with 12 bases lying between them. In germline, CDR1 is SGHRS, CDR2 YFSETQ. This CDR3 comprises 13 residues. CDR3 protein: CASTRAGDEKLFF. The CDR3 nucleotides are TGCGCCAGCACCAGGGCCGGAGATGAAAAACTGTTTTTT.

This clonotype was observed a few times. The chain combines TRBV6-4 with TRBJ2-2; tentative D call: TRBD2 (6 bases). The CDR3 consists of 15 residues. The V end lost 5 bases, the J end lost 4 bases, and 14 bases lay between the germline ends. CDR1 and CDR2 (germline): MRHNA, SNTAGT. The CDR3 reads CASSPSERGTGELFF. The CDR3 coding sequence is TGTGCCAGCAGTCCTAGCGAGCGCGGCACCGGGGAGCTGTTTTTT.

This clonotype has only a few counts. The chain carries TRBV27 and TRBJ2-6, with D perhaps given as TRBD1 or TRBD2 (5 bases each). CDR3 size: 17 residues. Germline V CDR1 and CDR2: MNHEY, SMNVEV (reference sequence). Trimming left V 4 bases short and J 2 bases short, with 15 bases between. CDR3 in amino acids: CASSSRPGRTGANVLTF. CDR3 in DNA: TGTGCCAGCAGTTCTAGACCGGGACGGACTGGGGCCAACGTCCTGACTTTC.

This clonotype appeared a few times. The CDR3 nucleotides are TGTGCCAGCAGTTTGCGAGCCCAGGGTCGGTACGAGCAGTACTTC. This codes for CASSLRAQGRYEQYF. The rearrangement joins TRBV28 to TRBJ2-7; D possibly corresponds to TRBD1 (5 bases). V lost 3 bases, J lost 4 bases, and 16 bases lay in between. This CDR3 spans 15 amino acids. Germline V gives CDR1 MDHEN, CDR2 SYDVKM.

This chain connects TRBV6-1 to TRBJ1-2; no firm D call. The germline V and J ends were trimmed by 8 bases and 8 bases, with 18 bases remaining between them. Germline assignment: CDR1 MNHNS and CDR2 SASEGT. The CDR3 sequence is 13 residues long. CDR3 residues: CASSEWPLRGYTF. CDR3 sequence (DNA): TGTGCCAGCTCCGAGTGGCCCCTCAGGGGCTACACCTTC.

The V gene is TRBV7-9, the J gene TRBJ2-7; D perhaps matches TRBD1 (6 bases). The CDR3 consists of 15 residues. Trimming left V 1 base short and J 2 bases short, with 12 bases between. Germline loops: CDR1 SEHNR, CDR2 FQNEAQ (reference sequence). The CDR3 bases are TGTGCCAGCAGCTTAGGGGGGACATACCCCTACGAGCAGTACTTC. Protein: CASSLGGTYPYEQYF.

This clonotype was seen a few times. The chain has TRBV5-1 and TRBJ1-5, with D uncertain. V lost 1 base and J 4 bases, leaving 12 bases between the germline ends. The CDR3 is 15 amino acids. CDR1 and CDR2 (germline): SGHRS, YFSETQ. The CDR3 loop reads CASSLSGVSNQPQHF. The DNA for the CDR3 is TGCGCCAGCAGCTTGTCCGGGGTATCAAATCAGCCCCAGCATTTT.

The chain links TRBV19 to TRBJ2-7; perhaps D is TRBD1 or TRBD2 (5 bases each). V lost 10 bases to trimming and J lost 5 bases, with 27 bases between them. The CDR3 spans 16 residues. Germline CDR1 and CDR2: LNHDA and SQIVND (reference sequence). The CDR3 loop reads CATRAGQDGGSNEQYF. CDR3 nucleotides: TGTGCCACCCGGGCAGGACAAGACGGAGGCTCTAACGAGCAGTACTTC.

The CDR3 is CASSPTRGVGQPQHF. CDR3 in DNA: TGTGCCAGCAGCCCCACCCGGGGGGTGGGTCAGCCCCAGCATTTT. V is TRBV6-1 and J is TRBJ1-5, with D possibly matching TRBD1 (5 bases). With 6 bases removed from V and 6 bases from J, the gap between germline ends came to 18 bases. The CDR3 has 15 residues. The germline CDR1 and CDR2 sequences are MNHNS and SASEGT.

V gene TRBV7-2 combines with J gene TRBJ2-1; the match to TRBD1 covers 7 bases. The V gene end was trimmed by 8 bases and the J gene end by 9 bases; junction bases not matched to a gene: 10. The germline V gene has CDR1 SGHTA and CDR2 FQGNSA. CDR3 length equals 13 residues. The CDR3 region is CASRSMGDSEQFF. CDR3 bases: TGTGCCAGCCGCTCAATGGGGGACAGTGAGCAGTTCTTC. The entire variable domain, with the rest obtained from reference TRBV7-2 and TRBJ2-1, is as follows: GAGVSQSPSNKVTEKGKDVELRCDPISGHTALYWYRQSLGQGLEFLIYFQGNSAPDKSGLPSDRFSAERTGGSVSTLTIQRTQQEDSAVYLCASRSMGDSEQFFGPGTRLTVL.

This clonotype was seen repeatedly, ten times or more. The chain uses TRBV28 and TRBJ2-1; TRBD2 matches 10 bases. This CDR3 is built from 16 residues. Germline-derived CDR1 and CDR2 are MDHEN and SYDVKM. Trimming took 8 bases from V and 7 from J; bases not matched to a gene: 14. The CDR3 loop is CASRRGLSGRVNEQFF. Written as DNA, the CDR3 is TGTGCCAGCCGGAGGGGCTTAAGCGGGAGGGTAAATGAGCAGTTCTTC.

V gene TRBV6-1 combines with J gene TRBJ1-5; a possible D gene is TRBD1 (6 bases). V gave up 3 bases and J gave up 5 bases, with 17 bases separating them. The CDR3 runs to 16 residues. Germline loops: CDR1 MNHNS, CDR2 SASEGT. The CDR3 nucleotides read TGTGCCAGCAGTGAGGGGGGCCCTTCTCCCTATCAGCCCCAGCATTTT. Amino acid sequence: CASSEGGPSPYQPQHF.

The CDR3 nucleotides read TGTGCCAGCAGCACCGGGGACAGACCCTACGAGCAGTACTTC. This codes for CASSTGDRPYEQYF. This chain uses TRBV5-5 with TRBJ2-7, with 7 bases lining up with TRBD1. V was pared by 4 bases and J by 2 bases, with 6 bases of the junction left unmatched. The germline gives CDR1 SGHKS, CDR2 YYEKEE (reference sequence). The CDR3 contains 14 residues.

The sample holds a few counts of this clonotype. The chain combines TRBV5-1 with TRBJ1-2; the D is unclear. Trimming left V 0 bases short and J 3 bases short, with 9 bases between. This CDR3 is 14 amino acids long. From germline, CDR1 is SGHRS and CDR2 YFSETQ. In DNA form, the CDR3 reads TGCGCCAGCAGCTTGGGGGTCGTTGACTATGGCTACACCTTC. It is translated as CASSLGVVDYGYTF.

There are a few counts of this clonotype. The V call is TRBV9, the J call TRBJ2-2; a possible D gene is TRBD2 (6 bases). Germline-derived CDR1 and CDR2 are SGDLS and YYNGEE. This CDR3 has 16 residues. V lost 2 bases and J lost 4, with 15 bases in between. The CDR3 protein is CASSVEGLSPTGELFF. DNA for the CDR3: TGTGCCAGCAGCGTGGAGGGACTGTCCCCCACCGGGGAGCTGTTTTTT.

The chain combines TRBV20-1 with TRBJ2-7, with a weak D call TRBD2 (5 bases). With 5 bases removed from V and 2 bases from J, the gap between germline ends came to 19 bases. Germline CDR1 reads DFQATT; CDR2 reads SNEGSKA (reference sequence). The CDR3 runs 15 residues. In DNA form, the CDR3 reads TGCAGTGCTCTCTTCAAGCGGCCGCTAACCTACGAGCAGTACTTC. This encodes CSALFKRPLTYEQYF.

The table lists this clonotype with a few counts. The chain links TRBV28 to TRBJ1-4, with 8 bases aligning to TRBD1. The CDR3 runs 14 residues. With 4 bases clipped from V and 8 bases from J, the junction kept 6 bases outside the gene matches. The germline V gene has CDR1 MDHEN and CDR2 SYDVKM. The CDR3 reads CASSSGQGWEKLFF. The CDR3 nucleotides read TGTGCCAGCAGTTCAGGACAGGGTTGGGAAAAACTGTTTTTT.

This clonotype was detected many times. The CDR3 sequence is CASSRGTLNTGELFF. CDR3 sequence (DNA): TGTGCCAGCAGCCGGGGGACATTGAACACCGGGGAGCTGTTTTTT. This chain uses TRBV14 with TRBJ2-2; the D gene is possibly TRBD1 (6 bases). There are 15 residues in the CDR3. V lost 4 bases, J lost 1 base, and 10 bases lay in between. Germline V gene sequence: CDR1 SGHDN, CDR2 FVKESK.